This TCR beta chain came from a study of shared clonotypes between healthy human individuals. As regards this clone: What it binds is not known.

V was trimmed by 1 base and J by 1 base, leaving 11 bases between them. Germline V gene sequence: CDR1 SGDLS, CDR2 YYNGEE. The CDR3 spans 15 residues. Assay: immunoSEQ multiplex PCR; the TCRdb copy retains only in-frame clones and omits some. The sample carries about 2.4 million clones, 90% to 95% recorded once. Those who donated were healthy HIV-negative adults, with no recent acute infections or vaccinations reported. Among the donors, all were Caucasian adults who lived in Nashville, Tennessee. Study-wide results and caveats: The study generally estimated greater richness for naive than memory subsets. Non-shared clonotypes had lower generation probabilities than clonotypes shared by all four sorted-subset donors.

This rearrangement joins TRBV9 to TRBJ1-1; D not certain. The sequence was collected from a young man in good health. Some clones in this sample may be carry-over from other donors' samples. Sequencing was done on a sample of naive CD4+ T cells from PBMCs. Specified subset: CD45RA+ positively selected. The CDR3 spells CASSVFRLGNTEAFF. The CDR3 DNA reads as TGTGCCAGCAGCGTATTTCGTCTCGGGAACACTGAAGCTTTCTTT.